The clone carrying this T cell receptor beta chain was recorded at least ten times. The trim removed 4 bases at V and 5 bases at J, leaving 6 bases unmatched. The CDR3 has 15 residues. Germline CDR1 is KGHDR and CDR2 is SFDVKD. This record belongs to a study of blood T cells in healthy people across ages. At the level of the study: Every two T cells gave about one barcoded beta molecule via template switching.

Peripheral blood from each donor was collected in a volume of approximately 10 milliliters. Isolation yielded PBMCs, at least 6 million per sample, in every case. With a J-beta primer mix and a sample-barcoded 5' primer, a second PCR ran about 7 to 11 cycles. Researchers report that a template-switch adaptor with 12 random nucleotides tagged each cDNA molecule. TCRdb itself ran the 5' RACE reads through MiXCR, one entry per CDR3 protein. Of 650,000 to 800,000 distinct CDR3 sequences in the sample, 52% were seen once. The sequenced material came from blood. This clonotype was sampled from a woman older than 75 in good health. The chain recombines TRBV24-1 with TRBJ2-1, with 8 bases aligning to TRBD1. In DNA, the CDR3 is TGTGCCACCAGTGACCCCAGGACAGGGAACAATGAGCAGTTCTTC. This encodes CATSDPRTGNNEQFF.